The rows below give T cell receptor beta chains drawn from one sample of a study of T cells in Graves' hyperthyroidism and ophthalmopathy. MiXCR, run by TCRdb on the multiplex PCR reads, gives a single entry per CDR3 protein. The data contain about half a million distinct CDR3 sequences, 20% to 25% of them singletons. Material: blood. The receptors derive from a man younger than 30 with Graves' hyperthyroidism. CDR3s include the opening cysteine and the closing phenylalanine or tryptophan. The D gene is left open where the match is weak. The listing skips clone size in some rows; elsewhere it reads once, few, many or a size class.

j_call	v_call	clone_size	cdr3_length	d_call	cdr3_nt	cdr3_aa
TRBJ1-5	TRBV19	many	14	NA	TGTGCCAGCAGTCCCCAGGGAGGCAATCAGCCCCAGCATTTT	CASSPQGGNQPQHF
TRBJ1-2	TRBV6-1	many	16	NA	TGTGCCAGCAGTGAAGAGGTAACTCCCCTACTCTATGGCTACACCTTC	CASSEEVTPLLYGYTF
TRBJ1-2	TRBV6-1	many	17	TRBD1	TGTGCCAGCCCCGAACCTCCCGAAGACAGGGGGAACTATGGCTACACCTTC	CASPEPPEDRGNYGYTF
TRBJ2-5	TRBV4-1	NA	15	NA	TGCGCCAGCAGCCAAGAAGGTGAAGGGTGGGGGACCCAGTACTTC	CASSQEGEGWGTQYF
TRBJ1-5	TRBV12-3/TRBV12-4	many	12	NA	TGTGCCAGCAGTTTAATCGGACGGTCCCAGCATTTT	CASSLIGRSQHF
TRBJ2-6	TRBV7-2	NA	16	NA	TGTGCCAGCAGCTTAGCGAACATCCCTGGGGCCAACGTCCTGACTTTC	CASSLANIPGANVLTF
TRBJ2-2	TRBV12-3/TRBV12-4	few	16	NA	TGTGCCAGCAGTTTAGAAACCAGCAGGGTACCCGGGGAGCTGTTTTTT	CASSLETSRVPGELFF
TRBJ1-2	TRBV6-1	many	16	TRBD1	TGTGCCAGCAGCGCGACCGGGACAGGGGAAAACTATGGCTACACCTTC	CASSATGTGENYGYTF
TRBJ1-2	TRBV5-1	many	11	NA	TGCGCCAGCAGCGGGGCGTATGGCTACACCTTC	CASSGAYGYTF
TRBJ1-1	TRBV7-8	many	15	NA	TGTGCCAGCAGCTTTTCGAGGGAAGTTCGGACTGAAGCTTTCTTT	CASSFSREVRTEAFF
TRBJ2-5	TRBV14	NA	15	NA	TGTGCCAGCAGTCTCCTCGAGGGGCAAAGAGAGACCCAGTACTTC	CASSLLEGQRETQYF
TRBJ1-1	TRBV29-1	many	13	NA	TGCAGCGCCTCGCGTGAGCCGAACACTGAAGCTTTCTTT	CSASREPNTEAFF
TRBJ2-7	TRBV24-1	NA	13	NA	TGTGCCACCAGTGATTCCCACTCGAGGGAGCAGTACTTC	CATSDSHSREQYF
TRBJ2-2	TRBV6-1	many	15	NA	TGTGCCAGCAGTGAAAAGGTGGTATCGCCCGGGGAGCTGTTTTTT	CASSEKVVSPGELFF
TRBJ1-2	TRBV5-1	many	14	NA	TGCGCCAGCAGCCCGGAGCCAGACATCTATGGCTACACCTTC	CASSPEPDIYGYTF
TRBJ1-3	TRBV6-1	many	14	NA	TGTGCCAGCAGTGAAGGGGCGGATGGGGACACCATATATTTT	CASSEGADGDTIYF
TRBJ1-2	TRBV2	many	15	NA	TGTGCCAGCAGTGACGTGGCAGGGACCCCTTATGGCTACACCTTC	CASSDVAGTPYGYTF
TRBJ1-1	TRBV27	many	14	NA	TGTGCCAGCAGTTTATCAGGGGAGGGCACTGAAGCTTTCTTT	CASSLSGEGTEAFF
TRBJ1-1	TRBV19	NA	16	TRBD1	TGTGCCAGTAGTGCCGGGACAGGGGTGTCGGTCACTGAAGCTTTCTTT	CASSAGTGVSVTEAFF
TRBJ1-2	TRBV29-1	many	8	NA	TGCAGCCTTGGGGGCTACACCTTC	CSLGGYTF
TRBJ2-5	TRBV2	many	13	NA	TGTGCCAGCATTGATGGGCACCAAGAGACCCAGTACTTC	CASIDGHQETQYF
TRBJ2-7	TRBV15	many	16	NA	TGTGCCACCAGCAGAGATTTGATAGGGAGCTCCTACGAGCAGTACTTC	CATSRDLIGSSYEQYF
TRBJ1-5	TRBV2	many	16	NA	TGTGCCAGCAGTGGCGGGAGGGGGATAACGTCTCAGCCCCAGCATTTT	CASSGGRGITSQPQHF
TRBJ1-1	TRBV7-3	NA	16	TRBD1	TGTGCCAGCAGCTCGGGCAGGGGGGTTGGGAACACTGAAGCTTTCTTT	CASSSGRGVGNTEAFF
TRBJ1-2	TRBV9	few	16	TRBD1	TGTGCCAGCAGCGTAGGAGTGGCAGGGGGCAACTATGGCTACACCTTC	CASSVGVAGGNYGYTF
TRBJ1-1	TRBV4-1	NA	17	NA	TGCGCCAGCAGCCAGGCAGGGGCCCGGGGTAGAGACACTGAAGCTTTCTTT	CASSQAGARGRDTEAFF
TRBJ2-7	TRBV6-1	many	13	NA	TGTGCCAGCAGCTGGGGAATCTCCTACGAGCAGTACTTC	CASSWGISYEQYF
TRBJ2-7	TRBV10-1	NA	14	TRBD1	TGCGCCAGCAGTGAGTCGACAGGGCCCTACGAGCAGTACTTC	CASSESTGPYEQYF
TRBJ2-7	TRBV7-9	NA	12	NA	TGTGCCAGCAGCTTACAGGGGACCGAGCAGTACTTC	CASSLQGTEQYF
TRBJ1-6	TRBV5-1	many	16	NA	TGCGCCAGCAGGCAAGAACTGGGTAGGCAGAATTCACCCCTCCACTTT	CASRQELGRQNSPLHF
TRBJ1-1	TRBV27	few	15	NA	TGTGCCAGCAGTTTATACCAGGGGCGAGGGACTGAAGCTTTCTTT	CASSLYQGRGTEAFF
TRBJ2-7	TRBV6-1	NA	13	NA	TGTGCCAGCAGTGTCGCAAGGTTCTACGAGCAGTACTTC	CASSVARFYEQYF
TRBJ1-2	TRBV19	many	16	NA	TGTGCCAGTAGTATAACCTCCGACATGTTTCGCTACGGCTACACCTTC	CASSITSDMFRYGYTF
TRBJ1-3	TRBV15	NA	15	NA	TGTGCCATCAGCAAGGGGGGTTCGTCTGGAAACACCATATATTTT	CAISKGGSSGNTIYF
TRBJ2-7	TRBV5-1	NA	13	NA	TGCGCCAGCAAAGTCGACGGATCCTACGAGCAGTACTTC	CASKVDGSYEQYF
TRBJ1-1	TRBV3-1	many	15	NA	TGTGCCAGCAGCCAAGTTCCCGGGGTGAACACTGAAGCTTTCTTT	CASSQVPGVNTEAFF
TRBJ1-1	TRBV12-3/TRBV12-4	NA	13	NA	TGTGCCAGCAGTTTCATGGTTACAGGGAAAGCTTTCTTT	CASSFMVTGKAFF
TRBJ1-1	TRBV28	many	14	NA	TGTGCCAGCAGTCCCCAGGCCAGCGGGGCTGAAGCTTTCTTT	CASSPQASGAEAFF
TRBJ2-7	TRBV5-1	many	17	NA	TGCGCCAGCAGCTTGGTTGGGGGGGCCTTACTCTCCTACGAGCAGTACTTC	CASSLVGGALLSYEQYF
TRBJ1-2	TRBV12-3/TRBV12-4	NA	14	NA	TGTGCCAGCAGTTTAACGGCCTTAAACTATGGCTACACCTTC	CASSLTALNYGYTF
TRBJ1-3	TRBV5-1	few	15	NA	TGCGCCAGCAGTCAGGACAGCCGCTCTGGAAACACCATATATTTT	CASSQDSRSGNTIYF
TRBJ1-5	TRBV10-3	many	15	NA	TGTGCCATCAGCTCCACCGGGGACGGTAATCAGCCCCAGCATTTT	CAISSTGDGNQPQHF
TRBJ2-5	TRBV27	many	14	NA	TGTGCCAGCAGTCTACACAGTCACCAAGAGACCCAGTACTTC	CASSLHSHQETQYF
TRBJ2-7	TRBV2	many	12	NA	TGTGCCAGCAGTGAACCTCCGGGTGAGCAGTACTTC	CASSEPPGEQYF
TRBJ1-1	TRBV12-3/TRBV12-4	NA	13	NA	TGTGCCAGCACGGCGGGGGTTGGTACTGAAGCTTTCTTT	CASTAGVGTEAFF
TRBJ1-6	TRBV18	NA	14	NA	TGTGCCAGCTCACCGGGCAACTATAATTCACCCCTCCACTTT	CASSPGNYNSPLHF
TRBJ1-6	TRBV19	NA	14	NA	TGTGCCAGTAGTCTAAGGGTTCGAAATTCACCCCTCCACTTT	CASSLRVRNSPLHF
TRBJ2-7	TRBV11-2	many	15	NA	TGTGCCAGCAGCTTAGAGGGGGGGCGTAACTACGAGCAGTACTTC	CASSLEGGRNYEQYF